This TCR beta chain was captured in a study of blood T cells in healthy people across ages. Whole-study findings and limits: PBMCs that were unsorted prevented a conclusive naive versus antigen-experienced comparison. For the donors, CMV status was unknown and possibly confounded expanded clonotype changes. While age rose, TCR beta diversity per million T cells dropped in a roughly linear way.

A second PCR of about 6 to 11 cycles used a sample-barcoded 5' primer and a J-beta primer mix. One entry per CDR3 protein results from TCRdb running MiXCR on the 5' RACE reads. The sample records over 1,500,000 distinct CDR3 sequences, roughly 43% being singletons. The CDR3 consists of 14 residues. CDR1 SQVTM and CDR2 ANQGSEA come from the germline V gene. The V gene lost 8 bases and the J gene lost 0 bases, with 17 bases spanning the gap. On this clonotype: Its antigen is undetermined.

V gene TRBV29-1 combines with J gene TRBJ2-7; possible D gene TRBD2, 6 bases. This TCR came from a human donor in good health. Sample: blood. The CDR3 DNA reads as TGCAGCATGGTCGGGACGGGAGACTCCTACGAGCAGTACTTC. Its translation: CSMVGTGDSYEQYF.